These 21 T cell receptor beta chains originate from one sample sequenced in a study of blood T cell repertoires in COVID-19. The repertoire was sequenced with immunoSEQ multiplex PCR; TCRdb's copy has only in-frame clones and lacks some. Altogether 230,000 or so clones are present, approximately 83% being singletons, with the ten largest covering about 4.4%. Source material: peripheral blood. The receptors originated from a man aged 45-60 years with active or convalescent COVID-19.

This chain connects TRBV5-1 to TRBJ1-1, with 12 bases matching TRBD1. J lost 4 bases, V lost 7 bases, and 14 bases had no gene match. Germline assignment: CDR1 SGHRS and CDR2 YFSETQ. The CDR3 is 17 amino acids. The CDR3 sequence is CASFNPGTGGSSTEAFF. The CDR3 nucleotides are TGCGCCAGCTTTAACCCCGGGACAGGGGGCTCGAGCACTGAAGCTTTCTTT.

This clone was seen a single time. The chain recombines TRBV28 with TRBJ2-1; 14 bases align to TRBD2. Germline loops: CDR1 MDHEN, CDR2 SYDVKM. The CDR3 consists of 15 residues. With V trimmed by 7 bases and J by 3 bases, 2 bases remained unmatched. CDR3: CASIGTSGGYNEQFF. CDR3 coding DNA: TGTGCCAGCATTGGGACTAGCGGGGGCTACAATGAGCAGTTCTTC.

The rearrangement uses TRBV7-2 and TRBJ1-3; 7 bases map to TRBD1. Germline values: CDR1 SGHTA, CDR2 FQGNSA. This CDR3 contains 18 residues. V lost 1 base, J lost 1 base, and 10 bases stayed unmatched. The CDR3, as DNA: TGTGCCAGCAGCTTAGTCGGGTGGGGCAGGGGGTCTGGAAACACCATATATTTT. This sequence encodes CASSLVGWGRGSGNTIYF.

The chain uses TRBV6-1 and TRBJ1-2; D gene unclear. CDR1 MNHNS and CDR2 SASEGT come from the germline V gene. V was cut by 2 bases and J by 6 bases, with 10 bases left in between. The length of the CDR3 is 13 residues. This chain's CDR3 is CASSEWSVHGYTF. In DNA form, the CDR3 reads TGTGCCAGCAGTGAATGGTCAGTTCATGGCTACACCTTC.

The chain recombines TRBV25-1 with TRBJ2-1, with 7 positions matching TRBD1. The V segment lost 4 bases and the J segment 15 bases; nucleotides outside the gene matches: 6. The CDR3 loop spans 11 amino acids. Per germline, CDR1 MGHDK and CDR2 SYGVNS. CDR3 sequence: CASSGDSKPFF. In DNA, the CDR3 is TGTGCCAGCAGTGGGGACAGCAAACCGTTCTTC.

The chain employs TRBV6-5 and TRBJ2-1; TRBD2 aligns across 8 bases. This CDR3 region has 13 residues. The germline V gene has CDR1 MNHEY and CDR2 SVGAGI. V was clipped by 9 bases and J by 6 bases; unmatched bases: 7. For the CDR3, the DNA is TGTGCCAGTGGACTAGCCTGGGGCAATGAGCAGTTCTTC. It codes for CASGLAWGNEQFF.

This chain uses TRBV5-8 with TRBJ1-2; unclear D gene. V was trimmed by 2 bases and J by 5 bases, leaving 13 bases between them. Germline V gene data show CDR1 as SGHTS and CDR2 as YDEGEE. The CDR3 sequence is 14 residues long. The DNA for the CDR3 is TGTGCCAGCAGCTTCAGAGGGAGGGAGTATGGCTACACCTTC. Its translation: CASSFRGREYGYTF.

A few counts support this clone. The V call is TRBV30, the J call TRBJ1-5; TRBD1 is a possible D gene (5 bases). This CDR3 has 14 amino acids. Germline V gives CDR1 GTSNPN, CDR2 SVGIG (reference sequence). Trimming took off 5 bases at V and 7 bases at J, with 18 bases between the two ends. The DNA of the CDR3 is TGTGCCTGGGCCCCAGTAGGGGCTAGGCAGCCCCAGCATTTT. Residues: CAWAPVGARQPQHF.

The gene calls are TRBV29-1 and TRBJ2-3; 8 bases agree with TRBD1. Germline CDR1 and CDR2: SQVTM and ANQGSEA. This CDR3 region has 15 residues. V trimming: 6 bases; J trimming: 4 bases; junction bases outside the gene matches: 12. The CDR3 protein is CSVTGQGSPADTQYF. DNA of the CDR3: TGCAGCGTGACTGGACAGGGATCTCCCGCAGATACGCAGTATTTT.

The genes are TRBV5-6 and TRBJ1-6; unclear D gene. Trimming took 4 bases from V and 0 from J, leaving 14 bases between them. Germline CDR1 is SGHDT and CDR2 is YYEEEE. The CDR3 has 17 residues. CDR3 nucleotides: TGTGCCAGCAGCCAACGGGATGTGGGCTCCTATAATTCACCCCTCCACTTT. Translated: CASSQRDVGSYNSPLHF.

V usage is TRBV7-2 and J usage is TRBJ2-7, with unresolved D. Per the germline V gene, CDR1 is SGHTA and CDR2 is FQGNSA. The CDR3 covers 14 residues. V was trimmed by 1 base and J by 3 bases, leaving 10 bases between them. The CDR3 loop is CASSLGRIDYEQYF. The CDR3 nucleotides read TGTGCCAGCAGCTTAGGCAGGATCGACTACGAGCAGTACTTC. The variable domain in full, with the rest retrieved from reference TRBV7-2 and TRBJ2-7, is GAGVSQSPSNKVTEKGKDVELRCDPISGHTALYWYRQSLGQGLEFLIYFQGNSAPDKSGLPSDRFSAERTGGSVSTLTIQRTQQEDSAVYLCASSLGRIDYEQYFGPGTRLTVT.

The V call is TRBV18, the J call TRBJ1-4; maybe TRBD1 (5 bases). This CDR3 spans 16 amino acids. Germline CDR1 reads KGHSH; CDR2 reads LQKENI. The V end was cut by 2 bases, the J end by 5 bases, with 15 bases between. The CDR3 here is CASSPGVAGMNEKLFF. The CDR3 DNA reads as TGTGCCAGCTCACCAGGGGTCGCAGGGATGAATGAAAAACTGTTTTTT.

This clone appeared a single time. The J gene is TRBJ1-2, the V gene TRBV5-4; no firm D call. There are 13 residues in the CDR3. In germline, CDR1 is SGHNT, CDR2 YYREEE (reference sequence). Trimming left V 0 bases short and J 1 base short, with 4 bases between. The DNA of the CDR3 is TGTGCCAGCAGCTTGGACAGTAACTATGGCTACACCTTC. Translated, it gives CASSLDSNYGYTF.

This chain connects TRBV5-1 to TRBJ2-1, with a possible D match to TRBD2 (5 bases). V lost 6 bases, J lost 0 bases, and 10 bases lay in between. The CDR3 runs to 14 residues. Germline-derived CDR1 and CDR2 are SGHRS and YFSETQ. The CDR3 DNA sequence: TGCGCCAGCAAAAGACTAAGCTCCTACAATGAGCAGTTCTTC. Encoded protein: CASKRLSSYNEQFF.

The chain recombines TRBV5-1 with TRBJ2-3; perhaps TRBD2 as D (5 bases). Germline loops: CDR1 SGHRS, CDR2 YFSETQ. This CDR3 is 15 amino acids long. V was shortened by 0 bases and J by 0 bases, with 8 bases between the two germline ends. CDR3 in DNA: TGCGCCAGCAGCTTGGCCGGGGTGAGCACAGATACGCAGTATTTT. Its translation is CASSLAGVSTDTQYF.

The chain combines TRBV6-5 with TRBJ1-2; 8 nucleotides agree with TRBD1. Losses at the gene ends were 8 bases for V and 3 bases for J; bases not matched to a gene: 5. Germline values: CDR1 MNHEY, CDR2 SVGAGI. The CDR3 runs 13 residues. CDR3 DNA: TGTGCCAGCTGGCAGGGGGCATACTATGGCTACACCTTC. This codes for CASWQGAYYGYTF.

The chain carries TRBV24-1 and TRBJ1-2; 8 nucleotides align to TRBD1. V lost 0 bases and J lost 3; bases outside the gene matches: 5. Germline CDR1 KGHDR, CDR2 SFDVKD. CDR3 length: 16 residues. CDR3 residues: CATSDLPDRAYYGYTF. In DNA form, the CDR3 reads TGTGCCACCAGTGATTTGCCGGACAGGGCATACTATGGCTACACCTTC.

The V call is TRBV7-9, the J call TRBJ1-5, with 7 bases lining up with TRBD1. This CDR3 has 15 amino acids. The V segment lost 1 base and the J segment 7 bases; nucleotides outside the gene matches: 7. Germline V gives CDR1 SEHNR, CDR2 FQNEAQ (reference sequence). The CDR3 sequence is CASSLDGAGGQPQHF. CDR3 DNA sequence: TGTGCCAGCAGCTTAGATGGGGCAGGGGGGCAGCCCCAGCATTTT. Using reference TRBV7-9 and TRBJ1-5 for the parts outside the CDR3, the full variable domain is DTGVSQNPRHKITKRGQNVTFRCDPISEHNRLYWYRQTLGQGPEFLTYFQNEAQLEKSRLLSDRFSAERPKGSFSTLEIQRTEQGDSAMYLCASSLDGAGGQPQHFGDGTRLSIL.

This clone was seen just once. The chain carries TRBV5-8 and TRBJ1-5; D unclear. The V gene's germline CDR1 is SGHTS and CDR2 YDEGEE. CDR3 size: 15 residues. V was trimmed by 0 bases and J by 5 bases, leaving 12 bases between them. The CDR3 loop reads CASSLAWREHQPQHF. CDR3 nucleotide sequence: TGTGCCAGCAGCTTGGCCTGGCGGGAGCATCAGCCCCAGCATTTT.

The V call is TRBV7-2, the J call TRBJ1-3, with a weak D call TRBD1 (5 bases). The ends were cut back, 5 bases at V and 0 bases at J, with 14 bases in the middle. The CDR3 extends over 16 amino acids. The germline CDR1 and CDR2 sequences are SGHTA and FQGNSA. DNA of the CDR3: TGTGCCAGCAGCCGGGAGGGGCCATTCTCTGGAAACACCATATATTTT. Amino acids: CASSREGPFSGNTIYF.

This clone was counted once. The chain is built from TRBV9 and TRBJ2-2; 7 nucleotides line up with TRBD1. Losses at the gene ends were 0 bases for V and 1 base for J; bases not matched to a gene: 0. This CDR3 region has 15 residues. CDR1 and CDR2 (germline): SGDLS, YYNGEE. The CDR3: CASSVGTGNTGELFF. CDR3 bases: TGTGCCAGCAGCGTAGGGACAGGGAACACCGGGGAGCTGTTTTTT. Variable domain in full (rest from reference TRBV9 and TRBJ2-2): DSGVTQTPKHLITATGQRVTLRCSPRSGDLSVYWYQQSLDQGLQFLIQYYNGEERAKGNILERFSAQQFPDLHSELNLSSLELGDSALYFCASSVGTGNTGELFFGEGSRLTVL.